What follows are 25 T cell receptor beta chains derived from one specimen sequenced in a study of CD8+ T cells in alopecia areata. The sequencing template was cDNA reverse transcribed from extracted RNA. TCRdb's copy holds only in-frame clones and misses some; the assay was immunoSEQ multiplex PCR. The table lists 90,000 to 100,000 clones, 41% of them singletons. Input material: CD4+ T cells sorted from blood. These receptors came from a human donor with alopecia areata.

The chain recombines TRBV5-1 with TRBJ1-4; D call uncertain. The CDR3 totals 13 residues. The V and J ends lost 2 bases and 10 bases respectively, with 12 bases between them. Germline-derived CDR1 and CDR2 are SGHRS and YFSETQ. CDR3 region: CASSFQEEGKLFF. The CDR3 DNA follows: TGCGCCAGCAGCTTCCAGGAAGAGGGAAAACTGTTTTTT.

The rearrangement joins TRBV5-1 to TRBJ2-5; 10 positions agree with TRBD1. The trim removed 4 bases at V and 4 bases at J, leaving 4 bases unmatched. Germline CDR1 is SGHRS and CDR2 is YFSETQ. This CDR3 has 14 amino acids. The CDR3, as DNA: TGCGCCAGCAGCACGGGACAGGGGCGAGAGACCCAGTACTTC. It encodes CASSTGQGRETQYF. The full variable domain, completed using reference TRBV5-1 and TRBJ2-5, is KAGVTQTPRYLIKTRGQQVTLSCSPISGHRSVSWYQQTPGQGLQFLFEYFSETQRNKGNFPGRFSGRQFSNSRSEMNVSTLELGDSALYLCASSTGQGRETQYFGPGTRLLVL.

The V gene is TRBV6-6, the J gene TRBJ2-1, with D possibly TRBD1 on 6 matching bases. Germline CDR1 and CDR2: MNHNY and SVGAGI (reference sequence). The CDR3 is made up of 13 amino acids. Trimming removed 2 bases at V and 7 bases at J, with 9 bases between. The CDR3 reads CASSYPGTNEQFF. CDR3 DNA sequence: TGTGCCAGCAGTTACCCTGGGACAAATGAGCAGTTCTTC.

The V and J genes are TRBV30 and TRBJ2-1, with D perhaps TRBD2 (5 bases). In germline, CDR1 is GTSNPN, CDR2 SVGIG (reference sequence). The CDR3 is made up of 16 amino acids. Between the trimmed V and J ends, which lost 4 bases and 4 bases, there was a span of 20 bases. The CDR3 is CAWNPRGSRAYNEQFF. The CDR3 DNA follows: TGTGCCTGGAATCCACGAGGGAGCAGAGCTTACAATGAGCAGTTCTTC.

This clone was picked up a small number of times. This sequence joins TRBV29-1 and TRBJ2-5; 7 nucleotides match TRBD2. The end of the DNA aligns better with TRBJ2-7, so the J call may be wrong. Germline V gives CDR1 SQVTM, CDR2 ANQGSEA. The CDR3 runs 14 residues. The DNA of the CDR3 is TGCAGCGTTGGGTCTTTAGCGGGTCCCTACGAGCAGTACTTC. Translating gives CSVGSLAGPYEQYF.

Only a few counts were recorded for this clone. The V gene is TRBV5-6, the J gene TRBJ2-5; TRBD1 or TRBD2 may be the D gene (5 bases each). Between the trimmed V and J ends, which lost 5 bases and 5 bases, there was a span of 16 bases. CDR3 size: 14 residues. Germline CDR1 reads SGHDT; CDR2 reads YYEEEE. The DNA of the CDR3 is TGTGCCAGCAGTAAATCGGGGTACAGGGAGACCCAGTACTTC. It yields the protein CASSKSGYRETQYF. Filled out from reference TRBV5-6 and TRBJ2-5, the complete variable domain reads DAGVTQSPTHLIKTRGQQVTLRCSPKSGHDTVSWYQQALGQGPQFIFQYYEEEERQRGNFPDRFSGHQFPNYSSELNVNALLLGDSALYLCASSKSGYRETQYFGPGTRLLVL.

The chain carries TRBV29-1 and TRBJ2-2; a weak D match, TRBD1 (5 bases). Deletions cut 3 bases from V and 7 bases from J, with 18 bases between. The CDR3 covers 15 residues. CDR1 and CDR2 (germline): SQVTM, ANQGSEA. Here the CDR3 reads CSVDVGQGWSGELFF. The DNA for the CDR3 is TGCAGCGTTGATGTGGGGCAGGGATGGAGCGGGGAGCTGTTTTTT.

The chain uses TRBV29-1 and TRBJ1-2; D gene ambiguous. Germline V gene lookup returns CDR1 SQVTM and CDR2 ANQGSEA. This CDR3 spans 13 amino acids. Trimming pared 4 bases from V and 2 bases from J, leaving 11 bases between. CDR3 in DNA: TGCAGCGTTGTTTGGCGGCAGAACTATGGCTACACCTTC. Residues: CSVVWRQNYGYTF.

Only one count was recorded for this clone. This chain links TRBV20-1 with TRBJ2-4; D is perhaps TRBD1 (5 bases). The germline V gene encodes CDR1 DFQATT and CDR2 SNEGSKA (reference sequence). This CDR3 comprises 10 residues. Between the trimmed V and J ends, which lost 5 bases and 8 bases, there was a span of 7 bases. The CDR3 is CSASRDIQYF. DNA for the CDR3: TGCAGTGCTTCCAGGGACATTCAGTACTTC.

The rearrangement links TRBV5-1 to TRBJ1-1; unclear D gene. Trimming took off 7 bases at V and 1 base at J, with 8 bases between the two ends. There are 12 residues in the CDR3. Germline V gives CDR1 SGHRS, CDR2 YFSETQ. CDR3 nucleotide sequence: TGCGCCAGCTCACGAGGGAACACTGAAGCTTTCTTT. It is translated as CASSRGNTEAFF.

This clone was observed a handful of times. The genes are TRBV25-1 and TRBJ2-3; weak D call: TRBD2 (6 bases). CDR1 and CDR2 from the germline V gene are MGHDK and SYGVNS. The ends were cut back, 3 bases at V and 4 bases at J, with 11 bases in the middle. The CDR3 has 14 residues. As DNA, the CDR3 is TGTGCCAGCAGTGAGGGCCGCGGGGCAGATACGCAGTATTTT. Its protein product is CASSEGRGADTQYF.

The chain carries TRBV23-1 and TRBJ1-2; D remains ambiguous. TRBV23-1 is an ORF; its function is uncertain. Trimming left V 8 bases short and J 3 bases short, with 10 bases between. This CDR3 is built from 12 residues. CDR3 region: CASDRFDYGYTF. CDR3 bases: TGCGCCAGCGATCGGTTTGACTATGGCTACACCTTC.

The gene calls are TRBV29-1 and TRBJ2-1; TRBD2 agrees at 8 bases. This CDR3 is 13 amino acids long. Germline CDR1 SQVTM, CDR2 ANQGSEA. The V and J ends lost 4 bases and 8 bases, in that order; junction bases with no gene match: 7. In nucleotides, the CDR3 is TGCAGCGTTGGGCGGGGGGAAAGGGATGAGCAGTTCTTC. Its translation is CSVGRGERDEQFF.

This chain joins TRBV25-1 and TRBJ1-1, with 8 bases fitting TRBD1. This CDR3 region has 16 residues. The ends lost 3 bases at V and 1 base at J; junction bases unmatched: 7. Looked up from germline, CDR1 is MGHDK and CDR2 is SYGVNS. CDR3 bases: TGTGCCAGCAGTGAGATGACAGGGGCTAAGAACACTGAAGCTTTCTTT. Protein sequence: CASSEMTGAKNTEAFF.

The chain recombines TRBV2 with TRBJ2-3, with D possibly TRBD1 on 5 matching bases. CDR3 length: 15 amino acids. From germline, CDR1 is SNHLY and CDR2 FYNNEI. V was trimmed by 3 bases and J by 1 base, leaving 11 bases between them. CDR3 sequence: CASSDRAVGTDTQYF. CDR3 in DNA: TGTGCCAGCAGTGACAGGGCAGTGGGCACAGATACGCAGTATTTT.

This clone was counted between two and nine times. The chain combines TRBV7-2 with TRBJ2-5; TRBD2 is a possible D gene (6 bases). The V gene's germline CDR1 is SGHTA and CDR2 FQGNSA. V gave up 4 bases and J gave up 2 bases, with 11 bases separating them. This CDR3 spans 14 amino acids. The CDR3 region is CASSSRRGQETQYF. In DNA form, the CDR3 reads TGTGCCAGCAGCTCCAGGCGGGGTCAAGAGACCCAGTACTTC.

The chain links TRBV5-1 to TRBJ2-5, with no clear D. V lost 1 base to trimming and J lost 0 bases, with 7 bases between them. This CDR3 is built from 14 residues. The germline gives CDR1 SGHRS, CDR2 YFSETQ. The CDR3 here is CASSLRSDQETQYF. The CDR3 bases are TGCGCCAGCAGCTTGAGGAGCGACCAAGAGACCCAGTACTTC.

The J gene is TRBJ2-7, the V gene TRBV7-2, with a tentative D call TRBD1 (6 bases). Between the trimmed V and J ends, which lost 5 bases and 3 bases, there was a span of 11 bases. In germline, CDR1 is SGHTA, CDR2 FQGNSA. This CDR3 spans 13 amino acids. The CDR3 DNA sequence: TGTGCCAGCAGCCAGGACAGATTCTACGAGCAGTACTTC. Residues: CASSQDRFYEQYF.

The V call is TRBV7-6, the J call TRBJ2-3; 8 nucleotides align to TRBD2. The CDR3 extends over 15 amino acids. Germline values: CDR1 SGHVS, CDR2 FNYEAQ. After removal of 5 bases from V and 2 bases from J, the junction contained 6 bases not matched to a gene. CDR3 bases: TGTGCCAGCAGCGCTATAGCGGGGACCACAGATACGCAGTATTTT. Translation gives CASSAIAGTTDTQYF.

The chain couples TRBV18 to TRBJ1-6, with D tentatively TRBD1 (6 bases). The CDR3 spans 16 residues. The V end lost 2 bases, the J end lost 6 bases, and 14 bases lay between the germline ends. The germline CDR1 and CDR2 sequences are KGHSH and LQKENI. DNA of the CDR3: TGTGCCAGCTCACCATCTTTTTCAGGGGTTAATTCACCCCTCCACTTT. Its protein is CASSPSFSGVNSPLHF.

The chain carries TRBV29-1 and TRBJ1-5; TRBD1 aligns across 8 bases. The CDR3 runs 14 residues. Unmatched junction bases numbered 6, after V lost 2 bases and J lost 6 bases. CDR1 SQVTM and CDR2 ANQGSEA come from the germline V gene. CDR3 nucleotides: TGCAGCGTTGAATGTCCAGGGGGCTGTCAGCCCCAGCATTTT. Translation gives CSVECPGGCQPQHF.

The rearrangement uses TRBV5-1 and TRBJ2-7; D unclear. Germline loops: CDR1 SGHRS, CDR2 YFSETQ. V was clipped by 0 bases and J by 9 bases, with 19 bases between them. The CDR3 is made up of 15 amino acids. The DNA for the CDR3 is TGCGCCAGCAGCTTGGGCCTAGGAGACGTAATCGGGCAGTACTTC. Protein product: CASSLGLGDVIGQYF.

The chain has TRBV5-1 and TRBJ2-2; 7 bases match TRBD2. This CDR3 spans 14 amino acids. Trimming cost V 4 bases and J 0 bases; bases outside gene matches: 0. Germline CDR1 is SGHRS and CDR2 is YFSETQ. The CDR3 loop reads CASSLAANTGELFF. Written as DNA, the CDR3 is TGCGCCAGCAGCCTAGCGGCGAACACCGGGGAGCTGTTTTTT.

J is TRBJ2-1 and V is TRBV29-1; 7 bases match TRBD1. V lost 5 bases, J lost 7 bases, and 2 bases stayed unmatched. This CDR3 is 11 amino acids long. Germline lookup yields CDR1 SQVTM and CDR2 ANQGSEA. The CDR3 coding sequence is TGCAGCGTTCAGACAGGGAATGAGCAGTTCTTC. Protein sequence: CSVQTGNEQFF.

There are a few counts of this clone. The chain couples TRBV28 to TRBJ2-4; maybe TRBD1 (5 bases). Trimming shortened V by 5 bases and J by 0 bases, and 11 bases separated the two germline ends. The germline V gene encodes CDR1 MDHEN and CDR2 SYDVKM. The CDR3 spans 15 residues. CDR3 in DNA: TGTGCCAGCAGTATTTCCGACAGAGCCAAAAACATTCAGTACTTC. Its protein is CASSISDRAKNIQYF.